This TCR beta chain originates from a study of shared clonotypes between healthy human individuals (dated by TCRdb to 2020 to 2021). Background on the whole study: The cohort comprised two women and a few men aged 18 to 49 years. For each donor, three plates each were used for CD4 naive and CD4 memory, two plates were used for CD8 naive, and one plate was used for CD8 memory. To estimate repertoire size and how much clonotypes are shared between individuals, the study performed deep sequencing of blood TCR repertoires from a few healthy adults. To increase sequencing depth and limit assay-specific biases, TCR repertoire library preparation and sequencing were carried out by different laboratories using diverse techniques. Each donor's leukapheresis produced roughly between roughly 0.85 and 9.5 billion PBMCs.

Reading from cysteine to phenylalanine, the CDR3 counts 15 amino acids. Only the CDR3 part of the read is kept: 45 bases, read in frame from the first base. Germline trimming amounts to 2 bases on V and 6 bases on J, with 5 as the count of junction bases outside the gene matches. Sequences SGHTA (CDR1) and FQGNSA (CDR2) are obtained from the germline V gene. A remark on this clone: Its target antigen remains unknown. Base qualities are not recorded, but no much larger clone differs from it by a single base.

What the work shows at the level of the full study, not this receptor alone: Because the study included only a small number of donors, the genetic and exposure-history diversity represented was limited. Incomplete sequencing was indicated by rarefaction of sorted-subset datasets, despite the large sequencing depth. Sampling was restricted to blood, and TCR repertoires in tissues likely differ from the TCR repertoires found in blood. Across a few donors, around 5.4% of naive CD4, roughly 3.4% of naive CD8, about 2% of memory CD4, and approximately 0.4% of memory CD8 clonotypes were shared. Higher generation probabilities were observed for clonotypes shared by all four sorted-subset donors than for non-shared clonotypes. Naive subsets generally had larger estimated clonotype richness than memory subsets. Pairwise subsampling led to the expectation that sequencing depth would affect the degree of clonotype sharing among donors.

TCR CDR3 regions were amplified from genomic DNA by multiplex PCR using the deep immunoSEQ assay. Extracted genomic DNA from each cell subset was distributed evenly across all wells of several immunoSEQ 96-well plates, and each plate was treated as a replicate. Each replicate PCR for sorted subsets received about 180 ng genomic DNA, equal to some 32,000 T cell genomes. Purified libraries were measured with a Qubit 3.0 fluorometer, size-checked on a Bioanalyzer 2100, and measured again with the KAPA Library Quantification kit. Each immunoSEQ 96-well plate was sequenced on its own single-read 150-cycle Illumina NextSeq 550 flow cell. The paper's processing steps were these. Because the immunoSEQ output held only junctional sequences and lacked quality scores, the filtering could not match the filtering applied to full-length reads. Sequences were annotated with PyIR, a Python wrapper for IgBLAST v1.9, using IMGT germline references to assign V/J genes and CDR3. Reads with weak V/J assignments (E-value above 1e-6), missing CDR3, stop codons, out-of-frame junctions, or ambiguous translated residues were removed. V3J clonotypes were defined as sequences sharing an identical inferred V gene, J gene, and CDR3 amino acid sequence. The percentage overlap between two repertoires was calculated by dividing the number of shared unique clonotypes by the size of the smaller repertoire. RTK rarefaction, the Chao1 estimator, and Recon v2.1 estimates of unobserved clonotypes were used to assess repertoire richness. Generation probabilities were computed with OLGA for all TCRbeta clonotypes obtained by the gDNA method from four donors. The table comes from immuneACCESS by way of TCRdb, which keeps in-frame sequences with V and J called. Part of the clones is missing from these tables; in studies checked, under half for an unresolved V gene and the rest for unknown reasons. The V and J calls and clone size are taken from that table; D and trimming were inferred from the DNA. The sample table contains about 1.1 million clones; only one count was recorded for roughly 74% of them. The top ten clones comprise 0.55% to 0.7% of the sample.

Donors were healthy HIV-negative adults with no recently reported acute infections or vaccinations. Every donor was a Caucasian adult residing in Nashville, Tennessee, USA. Magnetic negative selection was used to enrich CD4+ T cells, after which naive cells were positively selected on CD45RA and the negative fraction became the memory subset. Blood was collected by leukapheresis, and PBMCs were isolated by Ficoll-Histopaque density gradient centrifugation and then cryopreserved in liquid nitrogen vapor phase. Analytical flow cytometry was used to check the purity and quantity of each magnetically sorted T cell population. Each sorted fraction had its genomic DNA isolated and then quantified by UV absorbance on a Nanodrop 2000c.

The TCR sequence derives from a man aged 18 to 30 in good health. Some clones in this sample may be carry-over from other donors' samples. The sample was memory CD4+ T cells from PBMCs. Reading the label with the study, this specimen's cell subset or site is: CD45RA-negative fraction. The sequence links TRBV7-2 to TRBJ1-5; 9 junctional bases match TRBD1. The sequenced DNA is TGTGCCAGCAGCTTACGACAGGGGGTAGGTCAGCCCCAGCATTTT. The encoded protein is CASSLRQGVGQPQHF.